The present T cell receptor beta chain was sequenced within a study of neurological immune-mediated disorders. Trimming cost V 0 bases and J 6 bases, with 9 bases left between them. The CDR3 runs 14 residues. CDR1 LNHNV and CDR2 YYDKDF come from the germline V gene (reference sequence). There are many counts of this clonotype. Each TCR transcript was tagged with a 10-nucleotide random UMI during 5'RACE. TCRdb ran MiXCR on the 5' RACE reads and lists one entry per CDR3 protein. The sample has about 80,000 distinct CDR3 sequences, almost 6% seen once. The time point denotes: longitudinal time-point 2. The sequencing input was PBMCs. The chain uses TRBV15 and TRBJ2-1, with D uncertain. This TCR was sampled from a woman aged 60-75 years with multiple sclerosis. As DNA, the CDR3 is TGTGCCACCAGCAGAGATCCAGTACCCAATGAGCAGTTCTTC. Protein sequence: CATSRDPVPNEQFF.